Sequencing of this TCR beta chain was carried out in a study of T cells in Graves' hyperthyroidism and ophthalmopathy (dated by TCRdb to the late 2010s). General notes on the study: TCR V-J signatures able to tell the groups apart were searched for in a discovery cohort of approximately 95 patients, of whom more than 40 had Graves' ophthalmopathy and roughly 58 had stable Graves' hyperthyroidism. The study also compared thyroid tissue and blood T-cell repertoires from five or six Graves' hyperthyroidism patients. According to the paper, TCR Vbeta CDR3 sequencing was carried out on 135 peripheral blood samples, which came from about 45 ophthalmopathy, fewer than 80 hyperthyroidism and about 17 progressor patients. For training and testing, the 100 patients in the discovery cohort were randomly divided in a 7:3 ratio. Whether ophthalmopathy could be predicted prospectively was tested in an independent validation cohort made up of roughly 20 hyperthyroidism patients plus 17 patients who later progressed to ophthalmopathy. Once sampling was done, hyperthyroidism patients were given methimazole at a starting dose of 30 mg daily, whereas ophthalmopathy patients were given high-dose intravenous methylprednisolone. The full study reports these points: A 13 V-J signature model separated ophthalmopathy from stable hyperthyroidism, with approximately 87% sensitivity and about 81% specificity in cross-validation and 80%/75% in testing. Blood samples also contained most of the expanded thyroid clonotypes (frequency above 0.001), which suggests that blood repertoires may reflect thyroid immune responses. In validation, the model predicted progression to ophthalmopathy a median of about 6.5 months before onset, with about 64% sensitivity and 72.22% specificity. No statistical method was used to set the sample size in advance, and investigators knew the group allocation.

A patient counted as having stable Graves' hyperthyroidism if no progression to ophthalmopathy occurred over 18 months of follow-up. Hyperthyroidism patients were aged 18 to 65 years and newly diagnosed, with disease duration of less than 2 months. The study excluded patients with uncontrolled infections, other autoimmune diseases, pregnancy or lactation. Diagnoses were based on clinical symptoms, serum thyroxine and TRAb, thyroid ultrasound and orbital computed tomography. Total RNA was extracted with Trizol reagent, and quality was checked on an Agilent 2100 Bioanalyzer. TCR beta CDR3 regions were amplified from RNA transcripts. The first round of RT-PCR for the TCR CDR3 was performed with the HTBI primer set and the Qiagen OneStep RT-PCR kit. A second multiplex PCR round built the libraries, followed by size selection and purification. Sequencing of the libraries was done on an Illumina HiSeq2000 using paired-end 100 bp reads. Concerning the study's data processing: Raw data were processed with SOAPnuke, discarding reads with adapters, uncalled bases, mean Phred below 15, or no exact constant-primer or identifier match. COPE v1.2.5 was used to merge high-quality paired reads, and clonotypes were defined as unique nucleotide sequences. Clonotypes were aligned to IMGT TRBV, TRBD and TRBJ reference segments using MiTCR v1.1. Only V-J combinations with frequency above 0.0001, covering 99% to 99.2% of repertoires, were analysed. A TCS score was defined as the ratio between F50 (clonal expansion) and ExV (chaos), using BLOSUM62-based TCRdist between CDR3 peptides within each V-J. Welch's t-statistics and random forest reduced fewer than 550 V-J features to 10 to 15, which were used in a naive Bayes classifier (R e1071). Thyroid-blood repertoire similarity was quantified with the Morisita-Horn index. TCRdb reprocessing: public reads trimmed at Q25 with fastp, clones called with MiXCR, in-frame beta chains kept. Every CDR3 protein is listed once, alongside the most common genes and DNA of its rows. The V and J calls were not made by the authors but by TCRdb's processing. This sample gives a few hundred thousand distinct CDR3 sequences in total; 46% of them show up just once. The biggest ten clones account for roughly 8.2% of the sample.

This clonotype has ten or more counts. No cognate antigen has been identified for it. Base qualities were left out, and no much larger clone turns up one base away. V is clipped by 10 bases and J by 0 bases, and the sequence between their germline boundaries is 12 bases long. The germline V gene yields WSHSY for CDR1 and SAAADI for CDR2. From its cysteine to its phenylalanine, the CDR3 spans 13 amino acids. The kept DNA is CDR3 alone, 39 bases in frame from the first base. This receptor chain uses TRBV10-2 and TRBJ1-2; no D gene can be assigned with confidence. This clonotype was sampled from a woman under 30 with Graves' hyperthyroidism. What was sequenced was peripheral blood or thyroid tissue (not recorded which). In nucleotides, the sequence is TGCGCCACCGGGGAAAGAGCTAACTATGGCTACACCTTC. This encodes CATGERANYGYTF.